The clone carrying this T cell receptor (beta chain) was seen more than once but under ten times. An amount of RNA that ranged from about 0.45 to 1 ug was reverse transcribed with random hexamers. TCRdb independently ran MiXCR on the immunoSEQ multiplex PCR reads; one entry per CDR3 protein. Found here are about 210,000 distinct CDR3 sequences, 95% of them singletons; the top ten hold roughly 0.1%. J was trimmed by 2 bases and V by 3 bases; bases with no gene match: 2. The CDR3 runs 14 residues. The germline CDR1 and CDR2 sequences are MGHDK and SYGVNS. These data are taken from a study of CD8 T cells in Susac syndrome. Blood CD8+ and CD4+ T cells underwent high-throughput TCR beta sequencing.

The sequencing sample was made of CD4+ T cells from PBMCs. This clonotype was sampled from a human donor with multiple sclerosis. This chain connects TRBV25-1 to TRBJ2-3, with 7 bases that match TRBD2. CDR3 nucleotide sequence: TGTGCCAGCAGTGAGGGACTACTCACAGATACGCAGTATTTT. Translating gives CASSEGLLTDTQYF.